This T cell receptor (beta chain) derives from a study of cytotoxic CD8 clonotypes in ibrutinib-treated CLL. Whole-study context: The subjects consisted of around eleven relapsed/refractory and about 14 treatment-naive individuals, with around 17 IGHV unmutated. Partial response occurred in approximately 25 patients and complete response in 2; at median about 72 months, roughly 15 remained remitted and roughly twelve progressed.

Turning to this clone: The antigen is not known.

Findings and caveats of the study: Clonotypes that were public were uncommon, and they contracted or stayed stable on treatment.

The data were produced by immunoSEQ multiplex PCR, yet TCRdb's version contains in-frame clones alone and is incomplete. The table lists around 140,000 clones, about 72% of them singletons. The CDR3 is 16 residues long. Deletions cut 5 bases from V and 4 bases from J, with 20 bases between. The germline V gene has CDR1 MDHEN and CDR2 SYDVKM. This rearrangement joins TRBV28 to TRBJ1-2; D is possibly TRBD1 (5 bases). The TCR originated in a human donor with chronic lymphocytic leukemia. The source material was PBMCs, sampled after 12 months of ibrutinib treatment. The CDR3 reads CASSRILLWDGYGYTF. As DNA, the CDR3 is TGTGCCAGCAGTCGGATTCTTTTGTGGGACGGCTATGGCTACACCTTC.